These 22 T cell receptor beta chains were all obtained from the same sample, sequenced in a study of T cells in Graves' hyperthyroidism and ophthalmopathy. Amplification targeted TCR beta CDR3 regions from RNA transcripts. Carried out on the TCR CDR3, a first-round RT-PCR used the HTBI primer set. In TCRdb, the multiplex PCR reads were re-called with MiXCR into one record per CDR3 protein. Of roughly 240,000 distinct CDR3 sequences listed, over 20% were seen once; the top ten hold about a third. The specimen sequenced was blood. These receptors were collected from a woman between 35 and 50 years old with Graves' ophthalmopathy.

Ten or more counts support this clonotype. The chain links TRBV28 to TRBJ1-5, with D unresolved. From germline, CDR1 is MDHEN and CDR2 SYDVKM. The V and J ends lost 8 bases and 7 bases respectively, with 15 bases between them. The CDR3 is made up of 13 amino acids. CDR3 protein: CASHAGVWQPQHF. The CDR3, as DNA: TGTGCCAGCCACGCTGGGGTTTGGCAGCCCCAGCATTTT.

This clonotype was observed many times. This rearrangement joins TRBV7-6 to TRBJ2-5, with a tentative D call TRBD2 (5 bases). With 5 bases removed from V and 5 bases from J, the gap between germline ends came to 12 bases. The CDR3 is made up of 13 amino acids. Germline CDR1 SGHVS, CDR2 FNYEAQ. CDR3 sequence: CASSTGLMETQYF. The CDR3 DNA reads as TGTGCCAGCAGCACCGGACTGATGGAGACCCAGTACTTC.

The CDR3 nucleotides are TGTGCCTGGAGAGGGACGGGCTATGGCTACACCTTC. Translating gives CAWRGTGYGYTF. The chain employs TRBV30 and TRBJ1-2; D is possibly TRBD1 (5 bases). CDR3 length: 12 amino acids. V was cut by 3 bases and J by 4 bases, with 9 bases left in between. Germline values: CDR1 GTSNPN, CDR2 SVGIG (reference sequence).

The chain uses TRBV6-5 and TRBJ1-1; D gene unclear. CDR1 and CDR2 (germline): MNHEY, SVGAGI. Trimming took off 2 bases at V and 3 bases at J, with 13 bases between the two ends. The CDR3 length is 15 residues. The CDR3 nucleotides are TGTGCCAGCAGTTACGCCACGGAGTTGGACACTGAAGCTTTCTTT. Translated, it gives CASSYATELDTEAFF.

This clonotype was seen at least ten times. This chain uses TRBV4-1 with TRBJ1-1; no definite D call. Germline CDR1 MGHRA, CDR2 YSYEKL. The CDR3 sequence is 14 residues long. The V and J ends lost 1 base and 1 base respectively, with 7 bases between them. CDR3 sequence: CASSQVGKNTEAFF. The CDR3 DNA is TGCGCCAGCAGCCAAGTAGGGAAGAACACTGAAGCTTTCTTT.

The chain joins TRBV7-2 to TRBJ2-7; unclear D gene. V was shortened by 3 bases and J by 1 base, with 10 bases between the two germline ends. Germline CDR1 SGHTA, CDR2 FQGNSA. CDR3 length: 14 residues. The CDR3 protein is CASSLQTVSYEQYF. In DNA form, the CDR3 reads TGTGCCAGCAGCTTGCAGACCGTTTCCTACGAGCAGTACTTC.

There are many counts of this clonotype. The V and J genes are TRBV7-2 and TRBJ2-7; 7 positions agree with TRBD2. CDR1 is SGHTA and CDR2 is FQGNSA in the germline V gene. Losses at the gene ends were 6 bases for V and 2 bases for J; bases not matched to a gene: 10. This CDR3 spans 15 amino acids. CDR3 in amino acids: CASRFLAERPYEQYF. The DNA for the CDR3 is TGTGCCAGCAGGTTTCTAGCGGAGAGGCCCTACGAGCAGTACTTC.

This clonotype was recorded many times. The rearrangement links TRBV6-5 to TRBJ2-7; D gene unclear. Trimming cost V 2 bases and J 4 bases, with 9 bases left between them. This CDR3 is 13 amino acids long. In germline, CDR1 is MNHEY, CDR2 SVGAGI. The CDR3 spells CASSYEQLYEQYF. The CDR3 nucleotides read TGTGCCAGCAGTTACGAGCAGCTTTACGAGCAGTACTTC.

Ten or more counts support this clonotype. This chain links TRBV6-1 with TRBJ2-7; possible D gene TRBD1, 5 bases. In germline, CDR1 is MNHNS, CDR2 SASEGT. The CDR3 has 15 amino acids. Trimming pared 3 bases from V and 4 bases from J, leaving 16 bases between. The chain's CDR3 is CASSEVEGVAYEQYF. The DNA of the CDR3 is TGTGCCAGCAGTGAGGTCGAAGGGGTAGCTTACGAGCAGTACTTC.

In this sample, this clonotype turned up many times. The chain carries TRBV5-5 and TRBJ1-1; the D is unclear. The CDR3 extends over 13 amino acids. Germline CDR1 reads SGHKS; CDR2 reads YYEKEE (reference sequence). V dropped 2 bases and J dropped 2 bases, with 7 bases sitting between them. The CDR3 sequence is CASSFTDNTEAFF. In DNA form, the CDR3 reads TGTGCCAGCAGCTTCACAGATAACACTGAAGCTTTCTTT.

V and J are TRBV7-9 and TRBJ1-2, with D unclear. In germline, CDR1 is SEHNR, CDR2 FQNEAQ (reference sequence). There are 14 residues in the CDR3. The ends were cut back, 5 bases at V and 4 bases at J, with 14 bases in the middle. The CDR3 sequence: CASSPPGLIYGYTF. CDR3 DNA sequence: TGTGCCAGCAGCCCCCCTGGGCTCATCTATGGCTACACCTTC. The full variable domain, completed using reference TRBV7-9 and TRBJ1-2, is DTGVSQNPRHKITKRGQNVTFRCDPISEHNRLYWYRQTLGQGPEFLTYFQNEAQLEKSRLLSDRFSAERPKGSFSTLEIQRTEQGDSAMYLCASSPPGLIYGYTFGSGTRLTVV.

This clonotype was seen at least ten times. A much larger clone differs from this one at a single base, so this may be a read error. The chain couples TRBV12-3 or TRBV12-4 to TRBJ1-1; tentatively, D is TRBD1 (6 bases). The CDR3 runs to 16 residues. CDR3: CASSLGDTGTNTEASF. The CDR3 nucleotides read TGTGCCAGCAGTTTAGGGGATACAGGGACCAACACTGAAGCTTCCTTT.

This chain links TRBV6-1 with TRBJ1-1, with D perhaps TRBD1 (5 bases). Per the germline V gene, CDR1 is MNHNS and CDR2 is SASEGT. There are 12 residues in the CDR3. V was shortened by 7 bases and J by 5 bases, with 11 bases between the two germline ends. CDR3: CASKSGRTEAFF. In DNA, the CDR3 is TGTGCCAGCAAGTCAGGGAGGACTGAAGCTTTCTTT.

This clonotype has ten or more counts. The chain recombines TRBV6-1 with TRBJ2-7; 13 bases are shared with TRBD2. V dropped 7 bases and J dropped 3; count of bases not matched to a gene: 12. Germline V gene data show CDR1 as MNHNS and CDR2 as SASEGT. The CDR3 totals 17 residues. As DNA, the CDR3 is TGTGCCAGCACCCCCACGGGGACTAGCGGGAAAATCTACGAGCAGTACTTC. This gives the protein CASTPTGTSGKIYEQYF.

The rearrangement uses TRBV5-1 and TRBJ2-2; 8 bases are shared with TRBD2. Per germline, CDR1 SGHRS and CDR2 YFSETQ. The CDR3 consists of 15 residues. Trimming removed 6 bases from V and 5 bases from J; junction bases left unmatched: 9. The CDR3 DNA reads as TGCGCCAGCACCCCGCCCGGGAGGGGGACCGGGGAGCTGTTTTTT. Translated, it gives CASTPPGRGTGELFF.

This clonotype has ten or more counts. The chain couples TRBV4-1 to TRBJ2-7; 10 nucleotides match TRBD2. Germline loops: CDR1 MGHRA, CDR2 YSYEKL. Unmatched junction bases numbered 5, after V lost 0 bases and J lost 6 bases. This CDR3 is 15 amino acids long. This CDR3 is CASSQDPSGRVEQYF. In DNA form, the CDR3 reads TGCGCCAGCAGCCAAGATCCTAGCGGGAGAGTCGAGCAGTACTTC.

The CDR3 loop is CASSGTGLGEQYF. CDR3 sequence (DNA): TGTGCCAGCAGTGGGACAGGGCTGGGCGAGCAGTACTTC. The chain couples TRBV12-3 or TRBV12-4 to TRBJ2-7; 9 bases are shared with TRBD1. The CDR3 extends over 13 amino acids. Losses at the gene ends were 5 bases for V and 6 bases for J; bases not matched to a gene: 5.

This clonotype has at least ten counts. This chain uses TRBV28 with TRBJ2-7; 8 bases fit TRBD2. CDR3 length: 14 amino acids. The J segment lost 2 bases and the V segment lost 3 bases, leaving 3 bases of the junction unmatched. Germline CDR1 and CDR2: MDHEN and SYDVKM. The CDR3 sequence is CASSLGAGAYEQYF. The CDR3 DNA reads TGTGCCAGCAGTTTGGGAGCGGGAGCCTACGAGCAGTACTTC.

This clonotype was seen repeatedly, ten times or more. The chain joins TRBV10-3 to TRBJ2-7, with 9 bases fitting TRBD2. The germline V gene encodes CDR1 ENHRY and CDR2 SYGVKD. V lost 3 bases, J lost 0 bases, and 3 bases stayed unmatched. This CDR3 region has 15 residues. Written as DNA, the CDR3 is TGTGCCATCAGTGAACTGACTAGCGGCTCCTACGAGCAGTACTTC. Its translation is CAISELTSGSYEQYF.

In the case of this clonotype: Its ends do not fully match the called genes, so a read error is possible. The gene calls are TRBV2 and TRBJ2-6; perhaps D is TRBD1 or TRBD2 (5 bases each). The germline V gene encodes CDR1 SNHLY and CDR2 FYNNEI. This CDR3 is 15 amino acids long. The CDR3 DNA reads TGTGCCAGCAGAGAGGGGAACTCTGGGGCCAACGTCCTGAGTTTC. Its protein is CASREGNSGANVLSF. Using reference TRBV2 and TRBJ2-6 for the parts outside the CDR3, the full variable domain is EPEVTQTPSHQVTQMGQEVILRCVPISNHLYFYWYRQILGQKVEFLVSFYNNEISEKSEIFDDQFSVERPDGSNFTLKIRSTKLEDSAMYFCASREGNSGANVLSFGAGSRLTVL.

In this sample, this clonotype turned up many times. The J gene is TRBJ2-2, the V gene TRBV27; D remains ambiguous. The germline V gene has CDR1 MNHEY and CDR2 SMNVEV (reference sequence). V lost 2 bases, J lost 4 bases, and 14 bases lay in between. The CDR3 contains 16 residues. The CDR3 DNA sequence: TGTGCCAGCAGTTTAAAGATAGTTAGAAGCACCGGGGAGCTGTTTTTT. This translates into CASSLKIVRSTGELFF.

This clonotype was observed many times. The genes are TRBV4-2 and TRBJ2-5; TRBD1 matches at 9 bases. Germline loops: CDR1 LGHNA, CDR2 YNFKEQ. This CDR3 contains 16 residues. Germline trimming cut 1 base from V and 5 bases from J; bases unmatched to any gene: 8. The DNA of the CDR3 is TGTGCCAGCAGCCAAGGTTCCGGGACAGGGAGGGAGACCCAGTACTTC. It yields the protein CASSQGSGTGRETQYF.